A single sample is the source of the 21 T cell receptor beta chains below, sequenced in a study of cytomegalovirus exposure and HLA in healthy donors. PCR used 60 Vbeta primers and 13 Jbeta primers. Libraries were prepared by immunoSEQ multiplex PCR; TCRdb keeps only in-frame clonotypes and omits some of them. The data show 130,000 or so clones, with over 65% seen just once and more than 6.5% held by the top ten. Sequenced: PBMCs. All receptors derive from a woman aged 40 to 49 in good health and CMV-seropositive.

This clone has a handful of counts. The rearrangement uses TRBV1 and TRBJ2-5; the D call of TRBD2 is as the table states it, not checked on the DNA. TRBV1 is classified as a pseudogene. The length of the CDR3 is 16 residues. Written as DNA, the CDR3 is TGCACCAGCCGGGGACTAGCGGGGGGGTCTCAAGAGACCCAGTACTTC. Translation: CTSRGLAGGSQETQYF.

The chain joins TRBV18 to TRBJ2-5; TRBD1 agrees at 7 bases. The end of the DNA is better explained by TRBJ2-7, so the J call may be wrong. This CDR3 contains 13 residues. The germline V gene has CDR1 KGHSH and CDR2 LQKENI. CDR3 loop: CASSPDRIHEQYF. In nucleotides, the CDR3 is TGTGCCAGCTCACCGGACAGGATCCACGAGCAGTACTTC.

The chain joins TRBV6-1 to TRBJ1-2; 9 nucleotides align to TRBD1. Trimming at V came to 7 bases and at J to 0 bases, leaving 6 bases not matched to a gene. Germline V gene sequence: CDR1 MNHNS, CDR2 SASEGT. This CDR3 has 15 residues. CDR3 region: CASNTGTGSNYGYTF. The CDR3, as DNA: TGTGCCAGCAACACCGGGACAGGGTCTAACTATGGCTACACCTTC.

Here the CDR3 reads CAMGGSGETQYF. In DNA form, the CDR3 reads TGTGCCATGGGGGGTTCAGGGGAGACCCAGTACTTC. The genes are TRBV10-3 and TRBJ2-5; tentatively, D is TRBD2 (6 bases). The CDR3 runs to 12 residues. Germline CDR1 is ENHRY and CDR2 is SYGVKD. Trimming left V 9 bases short and J 5 bases short, with 13 bases between.

The table lists this clone with a few counts. This rearrangement joins TRBV7-9 to TRBJ2-3; 9 bases are a match to TRBD2. Losses at the gene ends were 2 bases for V and 1 base for J; bases not matched to a gene: 1. The CDR3 loop spans 15 amino acids. The germline V gene has CDR1 SEHNR and CDR2 FQNEAQ (reference sequence). The CDR3 DNA is TGTGCCAGCAGCTTATTAGCGGGGGGCACAGATACGCAGTATTTT. Its protein product is CASSLLAGGTDTQYF.

This chain connects TRBV29-1 to TRBJ2-6; 11 bases fit TRBD1. The J segment lost 0 bases and the V segment lost 4 bases, leaving 2 bases of the junction unmatched. This CDR3 is built from 16 residues. Germline CDR1 is SQVTM and CDR2 is ANQGSEA. The CDR3 here is CSVGTGGRSGANVLTF. The CDR3 DNA follows: TGCAGCGTTGGGACAGGGGGCCGCTCTGGGGCCAACGTCCTGACTTTC.

This clone was picked up a small number of times. J is TRBJ2-2 and V is TRBV10-3; D is undetermined. This CDR3 has 12 residues. Germline assignment: CDR1 ENHRY and CDR2 SYGVKD. V lost 4 bases and J lost 6, with 6 bases in between. The chain's CDR3 is CAISALAGELFF. The CDR3 DNA sequence: TGTGCCATCAGTGCACTGGCCGGGGAGCTGTTTTTT.

V and J are TRBV28 and TRBJ1-2, with 7 bases fitting TRBD1. The CDR3 sequence is 14 residues long. V lost 3 bases to trimming and J lost 2 bases; unmatched junction nucleotides: 3. Germline V gene sequence: CDR1 MDHEN, CDR2 SYDVKM. The DNA of the CDR3 is TGTGCCAGCAGTTTGGGACAGATGAACTATGGCTACACCTTC. It is translated as CASSLGQMNYGYTF.

V gene TRBV7-9 combines with J gene TRBJ1-1; 9 bases map to TRBD1. Germline values: CDR1 SEHNR, CDR2 FQNEAQ (reference sequence). The junction had 0 bases not matched to a gene; V was cut back by 3 bases and J by 4 bases. This CDR3 contains 13 residues. The CDR3 reads CASSLTGGTEAFF. The DNA of the CDR3 is TGTGCCAGCAGCTTGACAGGGGGCACTGAAGCTTTCTTT.

The genes are TRBV28 and TRBJ1-4; D gene unclear. The CDR3 is made up of 14 amino acids. V was trimmed by 6 bases and J by 0 bases, leaving 8 bases between them. Germline CDR1 and CDR2: MDHEN and SYDVKM. The CDR3 spells CASSPAATNEKLFF. The CDR3, as DNA: TGTGCCAGCAGCCCCGCAGCAACTAATGAAAAACTGTTTTTT.

The chain links TRBV29-1 to TRBJ2-7; 11 nucleotides agree with TRBD1. Germline V CDR1 and CDR2: SQVTM, ANQGSEA. V shed 4 bases, J shed 3 bases, and the junction held 2 bases outside the gene matches. This CDR3 comprises 13 residues. CDR3 DNA: TGCAGCGTTGGGGACAGGGGGGGCTACGAGCAGTACTTC. Protein sequence: CSVGDRGGYEQYF.

This clone was seen more than once but under ten times. The chain has TRBV19 and TRBJ2-7; 9 bases map to TRBD1. Germline V CDR1 and CDR2: LNHDA, SQIVND (reference sequence). Unmatched junction bases numbered 5, after V lost 3 bases and J lost 5 bases. The CDR3 consists of 14 residues. CDR3 DNA sequence: TGTGCCAGTAGTATTGCCGGGACAGGGAACGAGCAGTACTTC. It encodes CASSIAGTGNEQYF.

This clone has only a few counts. The J gene is TRBJ2-5, the V gene TRBV7-9; TRBD1 aligns across 8 bases. The CDR3 runs 16 residues. Germline-derived CDR1 and CDR2 are SEHNR and FQNEAQ (reference sequence). J lost 6 bases, V lost 5 bases, and 14 bases had no gene match. The CDR3 is CASSLDRQGITKTQYF. The CDR3 DNA follows: TGTGCCAGCAGCCTGGACCGACAGGGGATAACGAAGACCCAGTACTTC.

The chain uses TRBV6-6 and TRBJ1-5; 10 nucleotides align to TRBD1. Germline CDR1 and CDR2: MNHNY and SVGAGI (reference sequence). The CDR3 runs to 16 residues. V trimming: 2 bases; J trimming: 5 bases; junction bases outside the gene matches: 6. This chain's CDR3 is CASSYLSGTGDQPQHF. CDR3 coding DNA: TGTGCCAGCAGTTACCTATCCGGGACAGGGGATCAGCCCCAGCATTTT.

This clone was seen once. This chain uses TRBV28 with TRBJ2-7; 7 bases line up with TRBD1. The CDR3 sequence is 13 residues long. Germline assignment: CDR1 MDHEN and CDR2 SYDVKM. The junction had 3 bases not matched to a gene; V was cut back by 5 bases and J by 2 bases. DNA for the CDR3: TGTGCCAGCAGTGGGACAGTTCCCTACGAGCAGTACTTC. The encoded protein is CASSGTVPYEQYF.

The chain is built from TRBV18 and TRBJ2-7, with 10 bases identical to TRBD2. The CDR3 sequence is 16 residues long. V lost 1 base, J lost 3 bases, and 6 bases stayed unmatched. From germline, CDR1 is KGHSH and CDR2 LQKENI. The CDR3 nucleotides are TGTGCCAGCTCACCACGATGGACTAGCGGAATCTACGAGCAGTACTTC. It specifies CASSPRWTSGIYEQYF.

The rearrangement links TRBV6-5 to TRBJ2-1; 7 positions match TRBD2. The CDR3 has 15 amino acids. The germline V gene encodes CDR1 MNHEY and CDR2 SVGAGI. J lost 7 bases, V lost 0 bases, and 6 bases had no gene match. Written as DNA, the CDR3 is TGTGCCAGCAGTTACTCGGGGGGGAAGCGGAATGAGCAGTTCTTC. This codes for CASSYSGGKRNEQFF.

J is TRBJ2-5 and V is TRBV20-1, with no clear D. This CDR3 comprises 9 residues. V dropped 2 bases and J dropped 9 bases, with 4 bases sitting between them. The V gene's germline CDR1 is DFQATT and CDR2 SNEGSKA (reference sequence). Here the CDR3 reads CSARISQYF. The CDR3 nucleotides are TGCAGTGCTAGAATCTCCCAGTACTTC.

The chain uses TRBV6-1 and TRBJ2-2, with 10 bases that match TRBD2. There are 15 residues in the CDR3. Germline V gene lookup returns CDR1 MNHNS and CDR2 SASEGT. V gave up 1 base and J gave up 7 bases; unmatched junction bases: 3. Here the CDR3 reads CASSEDSGGGGELFF. DNA for the CDR3: TGTGCCAGCAGTGAAGACAGCGGGGGGGGCGGGGAGCTGTTTTTT.

The J gene is TRBJ1-1, the V gene TRBV6-5, with a weak D call TRBD1 (6 bases). CDR3 length: 15 residues. Trimming took 5 bases from V and 1 from J, leaving 14 bases between them. Germline CDR1 reads MNHEY; CDR2 reads SVGAGI. Here the CDR3 DNA reads TGTGCCAGCAGTACCCCAGGGGCTCCGAACACTGAAGCTTTCTTT. Residues: CASSTPGAPNTEAFF.

Here the CDR3 DNA reads TGTGCCTGGAGCTCACCTACAATTTCAGGGCCCTCGGAGCAGTTCTTC. Amino acid sequence: CAWSSPTISGPSEQFF. The chain joins TRBV30 to TRBJ2-1, with D possibly TRBD1 on 5 matching bases. The CDR3 runs to 16 residues. Trimming took 3 bases from V and 10 from J, leaving 25 bases between them. Germline-derived CDR1 and CDR2 are GTSNPN and SVGIG (reference sequence).